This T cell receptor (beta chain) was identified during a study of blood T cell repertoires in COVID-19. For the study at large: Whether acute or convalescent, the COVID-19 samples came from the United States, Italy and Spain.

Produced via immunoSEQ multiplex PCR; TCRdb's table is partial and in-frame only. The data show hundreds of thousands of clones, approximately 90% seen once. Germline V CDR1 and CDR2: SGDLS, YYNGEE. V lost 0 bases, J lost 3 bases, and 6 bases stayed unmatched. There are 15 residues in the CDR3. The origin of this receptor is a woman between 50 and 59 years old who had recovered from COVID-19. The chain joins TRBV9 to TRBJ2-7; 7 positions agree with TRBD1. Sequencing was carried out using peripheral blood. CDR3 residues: CASSVGGRQGYEQYF. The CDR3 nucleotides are TGTGCCAGCAGCGTAGGGGGGCGACAGGGCTACGAGCAGTACTTC.